This entry describes one T cell receptor beta chain. Repertoires were generated with immunoSEQ multiplex PCR, while TCRdb's copy carries only in-frame clones and drops some. The sample yields tens of thousands of clones, over 75% seen once. CDR1 LNHDA and CDR2 SQIVND come from the germline V gene (reference sequence). Unmatched junction bases numbered 13, after V lost 0 bases and J lost 0 bases. CDR3 size: 19 residues. The data belong to a study of blood T cell repertoires in COVID-19. Study-wide background: Sample material is recorded as cDNA or gDNA derived from T cells, B-cell-depleted T cells, or PBMCs.

The Seattle site enrolled patients during active infection and followed them longitudinally. The sample was peripheral blood. This TCR came from a woman older than 75 with COVID-19, enrolled during active disease. The chain recombines TRBV19 with TRBJ2-7; 8 nucleotides match TRBD2. CDR3 DNA sequence: TGTGCCAGTAGTATAGATGAGGGGGACCGCGGGAGGAGCTCCTACGAGCAGTACTTC. This encodes CASSIDEGDRGRSSYEQYF.